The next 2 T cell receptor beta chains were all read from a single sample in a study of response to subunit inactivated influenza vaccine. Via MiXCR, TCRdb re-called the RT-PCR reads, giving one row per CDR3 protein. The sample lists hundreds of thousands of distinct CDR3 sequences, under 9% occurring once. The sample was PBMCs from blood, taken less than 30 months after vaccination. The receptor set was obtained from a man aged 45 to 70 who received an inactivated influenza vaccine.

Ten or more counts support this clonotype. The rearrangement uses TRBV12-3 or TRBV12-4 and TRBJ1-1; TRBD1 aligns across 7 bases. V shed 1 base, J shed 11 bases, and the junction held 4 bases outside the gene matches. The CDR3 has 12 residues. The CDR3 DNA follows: TGTGCCAGCAGTTTAGTGGGACAGCGGGCTTTCTTT. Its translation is CASSLVGQRAFF.

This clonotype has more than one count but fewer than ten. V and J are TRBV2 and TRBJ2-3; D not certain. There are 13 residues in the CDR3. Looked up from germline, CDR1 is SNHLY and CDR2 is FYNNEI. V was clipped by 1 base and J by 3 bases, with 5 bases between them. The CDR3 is CASSEGVTDTQYF. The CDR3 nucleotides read TGTGCCAGCAGTGAAGGAGTTACAGATACGCAGTATTTT.